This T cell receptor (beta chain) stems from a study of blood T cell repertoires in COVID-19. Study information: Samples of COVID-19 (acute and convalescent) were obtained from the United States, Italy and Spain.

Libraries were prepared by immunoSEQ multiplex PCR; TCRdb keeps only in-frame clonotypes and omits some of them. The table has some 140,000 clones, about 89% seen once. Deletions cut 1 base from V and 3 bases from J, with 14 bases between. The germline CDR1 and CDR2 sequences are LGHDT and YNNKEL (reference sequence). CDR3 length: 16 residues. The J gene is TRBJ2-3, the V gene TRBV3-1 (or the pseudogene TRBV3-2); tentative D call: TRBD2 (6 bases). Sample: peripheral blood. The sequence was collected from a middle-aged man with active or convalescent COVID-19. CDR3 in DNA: TGTGCCAGCAGCCAAGCCCCGGGAGTAAGGACAGATACGCAGTATTTT. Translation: CASSQAPGVRTDTQYF.